A single sample gave rise to the 3 T cell receptor beta chains below, sequenced in a study of cytomegalovirus exposure and HLA in healthy donors. Primers: 60 Vbeta forward and 13 Jbeta reverse. TCRdb's copy holds only in-frame clones and misses some; the assay was immunoSEQ multiplex PCR. This sample has more than 85,000 clones, with about 74% found just once. Sequencing was done on a sample of PBMCs. All receptors derive from a woman between 50 and 59 years old in good health and CMV-seropositive.

There are a few counts of this clone. The chain links TRBV28 to TRBJ2-7, with 7 bases fitting TRBD2. Germline values: CDR1 MDHEN, CDR2 SYDVKM. With V trimmed by 6 bases and J by 7 bases, 21 bases remained unmatched. The length of the CDR3 is 17 residues. CDR3 coding DNA: TGTGCCAGCAGAGAGGTGGGATACGGGGGGAGGGCCAGGGAGCAGTACTTC. Its translation: CASREVGYGGRAREQYF.

This CDR3 reads CAWGQISGNTIYF. DNA of the CDR3: TGTGCCTGGGGACAAATCTCTGGAAACACCATATATTTT. The V gene is TRBV30, the J gene TRBJ1-3; D is possibly TRBD1 (5 bases). Germline CDR1 reads GTSNPN; CDR2 reads SVGIG (reference sequence). V lost 5 bases and J lost 0, with 8 bases in between. The CDR3 is 13 amino acids.

The chain joins TRBV7-9 to TRBJ2-1, with TRBD2 matching 13 bases. V shed 5 bases, J shed 8 bases, and the junction held 12 bases outside the gene matches. Germline V gene sequence: CDR1 SEHNR, CDR2 FQNEAQ (reference sequence). The CDR3 loop spans 17 amino acids. CDR3 nucleotide sequence: TGTGCCAGCAGCCCACTAGAGACGGGACTAGCGGGATATGAGCAGTTCTTC. Its protein product is CASSPLETGLAGYEQFF.